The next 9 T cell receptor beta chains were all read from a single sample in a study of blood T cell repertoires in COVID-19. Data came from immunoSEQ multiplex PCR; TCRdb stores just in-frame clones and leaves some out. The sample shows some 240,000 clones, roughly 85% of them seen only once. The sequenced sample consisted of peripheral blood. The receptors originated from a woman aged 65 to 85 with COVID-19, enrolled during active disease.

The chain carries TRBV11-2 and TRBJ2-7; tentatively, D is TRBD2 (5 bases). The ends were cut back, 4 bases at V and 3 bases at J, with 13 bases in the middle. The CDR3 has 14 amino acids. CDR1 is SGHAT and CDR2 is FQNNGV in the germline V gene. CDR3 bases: TGTGCCAGCAGCTCCCACACCGGGATCTACGAGCAGTACTTC. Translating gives CASSSHTGIYEQYF.

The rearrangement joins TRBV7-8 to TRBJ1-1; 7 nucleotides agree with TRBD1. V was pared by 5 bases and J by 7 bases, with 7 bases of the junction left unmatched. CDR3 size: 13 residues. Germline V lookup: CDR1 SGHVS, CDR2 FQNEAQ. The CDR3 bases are TGTGCCAGCAGCCAAGACAGGGACAGTGAAGCTTTCTTT. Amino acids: CASSQDRDSEAFF.

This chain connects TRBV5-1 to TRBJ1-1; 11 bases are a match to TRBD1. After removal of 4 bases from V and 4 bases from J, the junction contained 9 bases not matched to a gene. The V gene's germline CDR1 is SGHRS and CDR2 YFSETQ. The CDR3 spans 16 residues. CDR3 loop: CASSKRTGGEGTEAFF. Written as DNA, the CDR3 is TGCGCCAGCAGCAAACGGACAGGGGGCGAGGGCACTGAAGCTTTCTTT.

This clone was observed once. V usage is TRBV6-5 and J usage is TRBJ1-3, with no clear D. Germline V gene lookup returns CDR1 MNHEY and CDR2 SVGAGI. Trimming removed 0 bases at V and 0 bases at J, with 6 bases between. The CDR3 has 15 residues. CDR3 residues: CASSYSSLSGNTIYF. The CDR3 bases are TGTGCCAGCAGTTACTCGAGTCTCTCTGGAAACACCATATATTTT.

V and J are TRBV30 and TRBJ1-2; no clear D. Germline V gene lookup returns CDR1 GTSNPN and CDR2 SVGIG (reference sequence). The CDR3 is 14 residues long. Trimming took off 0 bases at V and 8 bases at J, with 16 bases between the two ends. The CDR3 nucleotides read TGTGCCTGGAGTGTACTTTCGGGTCCTGGGGGCTACACCTTC. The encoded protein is CAWSVLSGPGGYTF.

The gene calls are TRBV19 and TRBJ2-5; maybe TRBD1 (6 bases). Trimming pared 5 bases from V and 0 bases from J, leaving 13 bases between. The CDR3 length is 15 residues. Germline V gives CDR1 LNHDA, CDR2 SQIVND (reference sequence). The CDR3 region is CASSPWDTDQETQYF. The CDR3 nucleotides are TGTGCCAGTAGTCCCTGGGACACAGACCAAGAGACCCAGTACTTC. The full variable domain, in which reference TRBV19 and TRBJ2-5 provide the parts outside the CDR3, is DGGITQSPKYLFRKEGQNVTLSCEQNLNHDAMYWYRQDPGQGLRLIYYSQIVNDFQKGDIAEGYSVSREKKESFPLTVTSAQKNPTAFYLCASSPWDTDQETQYFGPGTRLLVL.

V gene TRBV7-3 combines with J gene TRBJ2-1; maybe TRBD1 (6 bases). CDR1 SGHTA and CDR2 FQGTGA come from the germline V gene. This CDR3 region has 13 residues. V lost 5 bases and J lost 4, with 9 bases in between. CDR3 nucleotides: TGTGCCAGCAGCCCGGACAGATACAATGAGCAGTTCTTC. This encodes CASSPDRYNEQFF. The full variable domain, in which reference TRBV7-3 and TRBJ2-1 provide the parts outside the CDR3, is GAGVSQTPSNKVTEKGKYVELRCDPISGHTALYWYRQSLGQGPEFLIYFQGTGAADDSGLPNDRFFAVRPEGSVSTLKIQRTERGDSAVYLCASSPDRYNEQFFGPGTRLTVL.

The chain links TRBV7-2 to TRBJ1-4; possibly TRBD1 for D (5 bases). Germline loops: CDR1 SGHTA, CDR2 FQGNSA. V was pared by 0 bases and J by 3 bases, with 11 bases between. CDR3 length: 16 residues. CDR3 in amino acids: CASSLARSRANEKLFF. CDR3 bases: TGTGCCAGCAGCTTAGCGCGCTCCAGGGCTAATGAAAAACTGTTTTTT.

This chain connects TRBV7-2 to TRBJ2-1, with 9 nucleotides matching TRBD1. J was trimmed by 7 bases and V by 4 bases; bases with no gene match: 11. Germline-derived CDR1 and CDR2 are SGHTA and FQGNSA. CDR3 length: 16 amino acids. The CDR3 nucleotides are TGTGCCAGCAGCTCCGGCAGAGGGGACAGGGAAAATGAGCAGTTCTTC. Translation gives CASSSGRGDRENEQFF.